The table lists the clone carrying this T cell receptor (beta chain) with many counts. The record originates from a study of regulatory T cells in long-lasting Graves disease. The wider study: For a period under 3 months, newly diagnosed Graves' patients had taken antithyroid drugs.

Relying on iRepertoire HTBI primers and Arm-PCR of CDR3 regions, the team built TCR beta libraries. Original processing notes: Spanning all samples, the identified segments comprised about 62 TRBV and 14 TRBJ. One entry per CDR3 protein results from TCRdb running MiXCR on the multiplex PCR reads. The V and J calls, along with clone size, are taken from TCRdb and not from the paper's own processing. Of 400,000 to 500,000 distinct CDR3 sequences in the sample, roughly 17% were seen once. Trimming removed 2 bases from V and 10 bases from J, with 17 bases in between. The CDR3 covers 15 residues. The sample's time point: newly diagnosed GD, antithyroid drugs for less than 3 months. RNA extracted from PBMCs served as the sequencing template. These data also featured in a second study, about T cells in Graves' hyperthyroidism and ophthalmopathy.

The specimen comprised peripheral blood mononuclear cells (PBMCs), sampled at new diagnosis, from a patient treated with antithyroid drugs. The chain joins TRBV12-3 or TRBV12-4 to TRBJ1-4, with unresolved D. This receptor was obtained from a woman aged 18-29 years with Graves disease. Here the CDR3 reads CASSLKRLGLGKLFF. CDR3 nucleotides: TGTGCCAGCAGTTTAAAGCGGCTGGGGTTGGGAAAACTGTTTTTT.